This T cell receptor (beta chain) is from a study of blood T cell repertoires in COVID-19. Study-level information: Specimens from acute and convalescent COVID-19 originated in the United States, Italy and Spain. Sources were T cells, B-cell-depleted T cells, or PBMCs; the material itself was cDNA or gDNA.

Per the original data handling: Estimation of nucleated cell counts was performed using reference gene primer amplification. Sequencing was performed with immunoSEQ multiplex PCR; in TCRdb, only in-frame clones are kept and a portion is missing. The V and J calls and the clone size are those of that table, but D and trimming were determined from the DNA. The top ten hold under 3% of the sample, which has 110,000 or so clones, roughly 80% seen once. The CDR3 contains 14 residues. From germline, CDR1 is SGHRS and CDR2 YFSETQ. The V gene end was trimmed by 4 bases and the J gene end by 7 bases; junction bases not matched to a gene: 5.

The sample was peripheral blood. The rearrangement links TRBV5-1 to TRBJ1-2; 12 nucleotides agree with TRBD1. This receptor was identified in a middle-aged man with acute or convalescent COVID-19. The CDR3 loop is CASSPRDRGLGYTF. For the CDR3, the DNA is TGCGCCAGCAGCCCCCGGGACAGGGGGCTTGGCTACACCTTC. Full variable domain (rest looked up from reference TRBV5-1 and TRBJ1-2): KAGVTQTPRYLIKTRGQQVTLSCSPISGHRSVSWYQQTPGQGLQFLFEYFSETQRNKGNFPGRFSGRQFSNSRSEMNVSTLELGDSALYLCASSPRDRGLGYTFGSGTRLTVV.